The sample holds many counts of the clone carrying this T cell receptor beta chain. What it binds is unknown. These data are taken from a study of CD8 T cells in ankylosing spondylitis. Trimming removed 0 bases at V and 2 bases at J, with 6 bases between. There are 14 residues in the CDR3. CDR1 and CDR2 from the germline V gene are SGHVS and FQNEAQ. 5'-RACE, quantitative and with molecular barcodes, yielded the TCR beta libraries. A single record per CDR3 protein comes from TCRdb applying MiXCR to the 5' RACE reads. The sample lists roughly 130,000 distinct CDR3 sequences, about 13% seen once, with just under 3% in the top ten. Regarding the study as a whole: According to the report, clones linked to the disease were significantly enriched in matched synovial fluid samples taken from ankylosing spondylitis patients.

Material for sequencing was blood, either unsorted or a sorted T cell fraction (not recorded which). This receptor was taken from a female donor with ankylosing spondylitis or in good health (not recorded which). The J gene is TRBJ2-3, the V gene TRBV7-8; D is unresolved. This CDR3 is CASSLAVDTDTQYF. The CDR3 DNA is TGTGCCAGCAGCTTAGCGGTGGACACAGATACGCAGTATTTT. Full variable domain (rest looked up from reference TRBV7-8 and TRBJ2-3): GAGVSQSPRYKVAKRGQDVALRCDPISGHVSLFWYQQALGQGPEFLTYFQNEAQLDKSGLPSDRFFAERPEGSVSTLKIQRTQQEDSAVYLCASSLAVDTDTQYFGPGTRLTVL.